The 8 T cell receptor beta chains reported below all come from one sample, sequenced in a study of shared clonotypes between healthy human individuals. Positive CCR7 selection of CD45RO-negative cells yielded the naive CD8 cells, and terminally differentiated effector memory CD45RA+ cells were excluded. Sequencing was performed with immunoSEQ multiplex PCR; in TCRdb, only in-frame clones are kept and a portion is missing. The sample consists of approximately 1.9 million clones, 93% of them appearing once. The sequenced sample was naive CD8+ T cells from PBMCs. These receptors came from a man younger than 30 in good health. Some clones in this sample may be carry-over from other donors' samples.

This clone has more than one count but fewer than ten. The gene calls are TRBV9 and TRBJ1-2; no clear D. Trimming cost V 4 bases and J 4 bases, with 14 bases left between them. Looked up from germline, CDR1 is SGDLS and CDR2 is YYNGEE. The CDR3 has 14 amino acids. The CDR3 DNA reads as TGTGCCAGCAGCTCCTACCCCAGATCCTATGGCTACACCTTC. Translation: CASSSYPRSYGYTF. Filled out from reference TRBV9 and TRBJ1-2, the complete variable domain reads DSGVTQTPKHLITATGQRVTLRCSPRSGDLSVYWYQQSLDQGLQFLIQYYNGEERAKGNILERFSAQQFPDLHSELNLSSLELGDSALYFCASSSYPRSYGYTFGSGTRLTVV.

This clone appeared a single time. Sequence at one end of the junction differs from germline and may be a read error. This sequence joins TRBV19 and TRBJ2-5; D may be TRBD1 (5 bases). CDR3 size: 12 residues. Germline V gene data show CDR1 as LNHDA and CDR2 as SQIVND (reference sequence). The CDR3 spells CASRELGAPLNF. The CDR3 bases are TGTGCCAGTCGAGAATTAGGGGCCCCGTTGAACTTC.

This chain joins TRBV4-1 and TRBJ1-1, with D hard to call. The CDR3 loop spans 14 amino acids. The V gene lost 3 bases and the J gene lost 1 base, with 9 bases spanning the gap. CDR1 is MGHRA, CDR2 YSYEKL, per germline. Written as DNA, the CDR3 is TGCGCCAGCAGCCAGGGGAACCGGAACACTGAAGCTTTCTTT. Its protein product is CASSQGNRNTEAFF.

This clone has just one count. CDR3 coding DNA: TGTGCCAGCAGCTTAGGGACAGCAGCCAAAAACATTCAGTACTTC. Amino acid sequence: CASSLGTAAKNIQYF. V and J are TRBV7-3 and TRBJ2-4; 7 nucleotides align to TRBD1. Trimming cost V 2 bases and J 0 bases; bases outside gene matches: 1. The CDR3 is 15 residues long. Germline values: CDR1 SGHTA, CDR2 FQGTGA.

The gene calls are TRBV19 and TRBJ2-7; TRBD2 agrees at 14 bases. The CDR3 contains 16 residues. In germline, CDR1 is LNHDA, CDR2 SQIVND (reference sequence). J lost 3 bases, V lost 5 bases, and 6 bases had no gene match. CDR3: CASSAGTSGSYYEQYF. The CDR3 DNA sequence: TGTGCCAGTAGTGCTGGGACTAGCGGGAGCTACTACGAGCAGTACTTC.

V and J are TRBV2 and TRBJ2-1, with TRBD2 matching 10 bases. Germline-derived CDR1 and CDR2 are SNHLY and FYNNEI. CDR3 length: 17 residues. V gave up 6 bases and J gave up 5 bases; unmatched junction bases: 13. Here the CDR3 DNA reads TGTGCCAGCAGCGCACGACTGTCTAGCGGGAGCCACAATGAGCAGTTCTTC. As protein: CASSARLSSGSHNEQFF. The full variable domain, with the rest looked up from reference TRBV2 and TRBJ2-1, is EPEVTQTPSHQVTQMGQEVILRCVPISNHLYFYWYRQILGQKVEFLVSFYNNEISEKSEIFDDQFSVERPDGSNFTLKIRSTKLEDSAMYFCASSARLSSGSHNEQFFGPGTRLTVL.

This clone was seen just once. The chain uses TRBV2 and TRBJ2-3; 7 bases are a match to TRBD1. Germline V lookup: CDR1 SNHLY, CDR2 FYNNEI. CDR3 length equals 15 residues. The V and J ends lost 6 bases and 2 bases, in that order; junction bases with no gene match: 8. The CDR3 sequence is CASRGTAFPTDTQYF. The CDR3 DNA sequence: TGTGCCAGCAGAGGGACAGCCTTTCCCACAGATACGCAGTATTTT.

This chain uses TRBV4-1 with TRBJ2-7, with TRBD2 matching over 13 bases. The germline gives CDR1 MGHRA, CDR2 YSYEKL. The CDR3 totals 15 residues. After removal of 4 bases from V and 3 bases from J, the junction contained 3 bases not matched to a gene. CDR3 in DNA: TGCGCCAGCAGCCCCGGGACTAGCGGGGTCTACGAGCAGTACTTC. Translating it yields CASSPGTSGVYEQYF.